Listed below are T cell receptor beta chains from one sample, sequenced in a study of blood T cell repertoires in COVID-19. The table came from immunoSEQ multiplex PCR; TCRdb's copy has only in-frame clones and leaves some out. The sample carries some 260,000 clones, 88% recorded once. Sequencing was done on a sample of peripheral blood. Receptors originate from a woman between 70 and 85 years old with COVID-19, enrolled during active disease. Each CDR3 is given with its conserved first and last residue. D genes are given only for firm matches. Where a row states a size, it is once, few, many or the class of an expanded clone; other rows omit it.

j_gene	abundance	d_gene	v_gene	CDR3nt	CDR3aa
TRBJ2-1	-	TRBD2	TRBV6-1	TGTGCCAGCAGTGGATTTAGCGGGAGGCTTGACAATGAGCAGTTCTTC	CASSGFSGRLDNEQFF
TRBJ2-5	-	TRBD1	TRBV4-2	TGTGCCAGCGAAACCGGGACAGGGGAATTCAAGACCCAGTACTTC	CASETGTGEFKTQYF
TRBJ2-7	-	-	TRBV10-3	TGTGCCACAAGTTCAGGTGTTGGTGAGCAGTACTTC	CATSSGVGEQYF
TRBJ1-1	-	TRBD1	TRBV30	TGTGCCTGGATAGGGGACAGGGTCTTGAACACTGAAGCTTTCTTT	CAWIGDRVLNTEAFF
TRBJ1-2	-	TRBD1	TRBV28	TGTGCCAGCAGACCCGGGACAGCCAACTATGGCTACACCTTC	CASRPGTANYGYTF
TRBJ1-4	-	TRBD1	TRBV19	TGTGCCAGTAGAACGACAGGGGTGGATGGAACTAATGAAAAACTGTTTTTT	CASRTTGVDGTNEKLFF
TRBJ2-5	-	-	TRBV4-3	TGCGCCAGCAGCCAGCTGGCGGGAGAGACCCAGTACTTC	CASSQLAGETQYF
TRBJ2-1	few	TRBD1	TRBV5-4	TGTGCCAGCAGCCCGGGACAGGGTTACAATGAGCAGTTCTTC	CASSPGQGYNEQFF
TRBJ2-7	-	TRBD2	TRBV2	TGTGCCAGCACCGGGACTAGCGGCTCCTACGAGCAGTACTTC	CASTGTSGSYEQYF
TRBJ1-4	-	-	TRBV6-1	TGTGCCAGCAGTGAGTACAGGGCCCTGGGTGAAAAACTGTTTTTT	CASSEYRALGEKLFF
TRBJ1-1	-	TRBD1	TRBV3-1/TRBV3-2	TGTGCCAGCAGCCCTCACGGACAGGGAAGGGACACTGAAGCTTTCTTT	CASSPHGQGRDTEAFF
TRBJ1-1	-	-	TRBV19	TGTGCCAGTAGTATATTGGCTGGGAACACTGAAGCTTTCTTT	CASSILAGNTEAFF
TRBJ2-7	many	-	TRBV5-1	TGCGCCAGCAGAACAGGGTCAGTCGACGAGCAGTACTTC	CASRTGSVDEQYF
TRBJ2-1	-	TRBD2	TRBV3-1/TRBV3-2	TGTGCCAGCAGCCACCGTAGCGGGAGGGATTACAATGAGCAGTTCTTC	CASSHRSGRDYNEQFF
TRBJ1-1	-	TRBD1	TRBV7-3	TGTGCCAGCAGCACGACAGGGGGAAAGACTGAAGCTTTCTTT	CASSTTGGKTEAFF
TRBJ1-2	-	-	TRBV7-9	TGTGCCAGCAGCCCCGGAGGTTATGGCTACACCTTC	CASSPGGYGYTF